This is a list of T cell receptor beta chains from one sample in a study of blood T cell repertoires in COVID-19. Sequencing was performed with immunoSEQ multiplex PCR; in TCRdb, only in-frame clones are kept and a portion is missing. The sample yields some 320,000 clones, approximately 89% seen once. Material for sequencing was PBMCs or T cells enriched from blood (not recorded which). Receptor source: a woman in her forties or fifties who had been exposed to COVID-19. The CDR3 runs from the conserved cysteine through the conserved F or W. The order of the fields is V gene, clone size, D gene, J gene, CDR3 protein, CDR3 DNA. A D gene is named only where the DNA matches it firmly. Expanded clones are given a class, and other clones once, few, many or no size at all.

TRBV5-1	few	TRBD1	TRBJ1-6	CASSLVQGDNSPLHF	TGCGCCAGCAGCTTGGTCCAGGGGGATAATTCACCCCTCCACTTT
TRBV7-2	NA	TRBD2	TRBJ2-7	CASSAGLAGPYEQYF	TGTGCCAGCAGCGCGGGACTAGCGGGCCCCTACGAGCAGTACTTC
TRBV20-1	few	NA	TRBJ2-3	CSASTGVSTDTQYF	TGCAGTGCTAGTACCGGGGTTAGCACAGATACGCAGTATTTT
TRBV5-1	once	NA	TRBJ1-1	CASSLGRGDALVTEAFF	TGCGCCAGCAGCTTGGGCAGGGGTGATGCCCTGGTCACTGAAGCTTTCTTT
TRBV2	NA	NA	TRBJ1-6	CASTTGIGSPLHF	TGTGCCAGCACTACAGGAATTGGTTCACCCCTCCACTTT
TRBV7-2	NA	TRBD2	TRBJ2-7	CASSLVQGGTYEQYF	TGTGCCAGCAGCTTAGTTCAGGGAGGGACCTACGAGCAGTACTTC
TRBV30	few	NA	TRBJ2-1	CAWSDSNEQFF	TGTGCCTGGAGTGACTCCAATGAGCAGTTCTTC
TRBV28	NA	TRBD1	TRBJ2-5	CASRGQGFTQETQYF	TGTGCCAGCAGGGGACAGGGTTTTACTCAAGAGACCCAGTACTTC
TRBV28	NA	NA	TRBJ2-7	CASRPRGGTLYEQYF	TGTGCCAGCAGGCCAAGGGGGGGGACCCTCTACGAGCAGTACTTC
TRBV30	NA	NA	TRBJ1-5	CAWSVGGPTVPQHF	TGTGCCTGGAGTGTAGGAGGGCCCACGGTCCCCCAGCATTTT
TRBV4-1	once	TRBD1	TRBJ2-7	CASSQVGTGANEQYF	TGCGCCAGCAGCCAAGTGGGGACAGGGGCCAACGAGCAGTACTTC
TRBV9	NA	NA	TRBJ2-3	CASSVGLAADTQYF	TGTGCCAGCAGCGTAGGGCTAGCTGCAGATACGCAGTATTTT
TRBV28	few	NA	TRBJ2-7	CASSSQGRYEQYF	TGTGCCAGCAGTTCGCAGGGGCGGTACGAGCAGTACTTC
TRBV7-2	NA	TRBD1	TRBJ2-4	CASSLVGQVFAKNIQYF	TGTGCCAGCAGCTTAGTGGGACAGGTCTTCGCCAAAAACATTCAGTACTTC
TRBV7-9	NA	NA	TRBJ1-6	CASSFGQIYNSPLHF	TGTGCCAGCAGCTTTGGACAGATCTATAATTCACCCCTCCACTTT
TRBV28	NA	TRBD1	TRBJ1-5	CASSAQGAPGQPQHF	TGTGCCAGCAGTGCGCAGGGGGCGCCAGGTCAGCCCCAGCATTTT
TRBV5-4	NA	NA	TRBJ2-3	CASSSDPQGKAQYF	TGTGCCAGCAGCTCAGACCCACAGGGAAAGGCGCAGTATTTT
TRBV28	NA	NA	TRBJ2-7	CASRADSQAYEQYF	TGTGCCAGCAGGGCCGATAGCCAAGCCTACGAGCAGTACTTC
TRBV7-9	NA	TRBD1	TRBJ2-1	CASSLAGQGYEQFF	TGTGCCAGCAGCTTAGCGGGACAGGGATATGAGCAGTTCTTC
TRBV7-9	NA	NA	TRBJ1-6	CASSPLGQVGSPLHF	TGTGCCAGCAGCCCCTTGGGGCAGGTAGGATCACCCCTCCACTTT
TRBV3-1/TRBV3-2	NA	TRBD2	TRBJ2-3	CASSHKAGSGTDTQYF	TGTGCCAGCAGCCACAAAGCGGGGTCCGGCACAGATACGCAGTATTTT
TRBV19	NA	TRBD1	TRBJ1-4	CASRDRGLSNEKLFF	TGTGCCAGTCGGGACAGGGGGCTTTCTAATGAAAAACTGTTTTTT
TRBV3-1/TRBV3-2	NA	NA	TRBJ1-5	CASSQDAGINQPQHF	TGTGCCAGCAGCCAAGACGCAGGGATCAATCAGCCCCAGCATTTT
TRBV23-1	NA	NA	TRBJ2-7	CASSHSTGFTYEQYF	TGCGCCAGCAGTCATTCGACAGGTTTTACCTACGAGCAGTACTTC
TRBV28	once	NA	TRBJ1-1	CASSLGPTEAFF	TGTGCCAGCAGTTTAGGCCCCACTGAAGCTTTCTTT
TRBV5-4	NA	NA	TRBJ2-7	CASSAALTDNPYLEQYF	TGTGCCAGCAGCGCGGCCCTAACGGATAATCCATACTTGGAGCAGTACTTC
TRBV28	NA	TRBD1	TRBJ1-5	CASRTGSNQPQHF	TGTGCCAGCAGGACAGGGTCGAATCAGCCCCAGCATTTT
TRBV3-1/TRBV3-2	NA	TRBD1	TRBJ1-2	CASSLTGGSNYGYTF	TGTGCCAGCAGCCTGACAGGGGGCAGTAACTATGGCTACACCTTC
TRBV28	NA	NA	TRBJ2-6	CASKLTGRTSGANVLTF	TGTGCCAGCAAACTAACAGGACGGACCTCTGGGGCCAACGTCCTGACTTTC
TRBV19	NA	TRBD1	TRBJ1-5	CASKGDRPQPQHF	TGTGCCAGTAAAGGGGACAGGCCTCAGCCCCAGCATTTT
TRBV5-8	NA	NA	TRBJ1-2	CASSLAQSNYGYTF	TGTGCCAGCAGCTTGGCCCAGTCTAACTATGGCTACACCTTC
TRBV7-2	NA	NA	TRBJ2-3	CASSRRWAPSTDTQYF	TGTGCCAGCAGCCGCCGTTGGGCCCCTAGCACAGATACGCAGTATTTT
TRBV15	NA	TRBD1	TRBJ1-1	CATSGRTGSAFF	TGTGCCACCAGCGGCAGGACAGGTTCGGCTTTCTTT
TRBV6-2/TRBV6-3	NA	TRBD1	TRBJ1-5	CASSYSVRTGVDPQHF	TGTGCCAGCAGTTACTCGGTTCGGACAGGGGTGGATCCCCAGCATTTT
TRBV18	NA	TRBD2	TRBJ2-2	CASSSTGLAFGELFF	TGTGCCAGCTCATCAACGGGACTAGCCTTCGGGGAGCTGTTTTTT
TRBV12-3/TRBV12-4	NA	NA	TRBJ2-3	CASDGGGTDTQYF	TGTGCCAGTGATGGTGGAGGCACAGATACGCAGTATTTT
TRBV6-5	NA	NA	TRBJ1-2	CASSYSVPGAGGYTF	TGTGCCAGCAGTTACTCGGTTCCAGGGGCGGGTGGCTACACCTTC
TRBV6-2/TRBV6-3	NA	NA	TRBJ2-2	CASSYDSPVTGELFF	TGTGCCAGCAGTTACGACTCGCCCGTCACCGGGGAGCTGTTTTTT
TRBV10-3	NA	TRBD1	TRBJ1-5	CAISADRGRNQPQHF	TGTGCCATCAGCGCAGACAGGGGGCGCAATCAGCCCCAGCATTTT